This entry describes one T cell receptor (beta chain). The data were obtained in a study of blood T cell repertoires in COVID-19. Here immunoSEQ multiplex PCR was the method, and the copy in TCRdb shows in-frame clones only, minus some. The repertoire holds about 21,000 clones, with about 85% as singletons. CDR1 and CDR2 from the germline V gene are SGHDT and YYEEEE. The J segment lost 2 bases and the V segment lost 4 bases, leaving 8 bases of the junction unmatched. The CDR3 is 15 amino acids. This TCR was recovered from a human donor with active COVID-19. The donor label of this sample is uncertain. This rearrangement joins TRBV5-6 to TRBJ2-7; 8 bases match TRBD2. The sample taken for sequencing was peripheral blood. CDR3 DNA sequence: TGTGCCAGCAGCCCGCTCGGGGGGGGACCCTACGAGCAGTACTTC. This gives the protein CASSPLGGGPYEQYF.